The T cell receptor (beta chain) under discussion was sequenced for a study of T cell changes during pregnancy in multiple sclerosis. The data were produced by immunoSEQ multiplex PCR, yet TCRdb's version contains in-frame clones alone and is incomplete. The sample lists over 60,000 clones, around 96% seen once, with about 2.5% in the top ten. The J segment lost 9 bases and the V segment lost 4 bases, leaving 0 bases of the junction unmatched. The CDR3 length is 11 residues. The germline CDR1 and CDR2 sequences are MGHDK and SYGVNS. This TCR derives from a female donor with multiple sclerosis, enrolled in a pregnancy study. The rearrangement links TRBV25-1 to TRBJ2-1; 7 nucleotides line up with TRBD2. This material consisted of CD8+ T cells from peripheral blood mononuclear cells, taken after pregnancy. CDR3 protein: CASSGGGEQFF. The CDR3 DNA reads as TGTGCCAGCAGTGGCGGGGGTGAGCAGTTCTTC.